The next 31 T cell receptor beta chains were all read from a single sample in a study of T-cell memory formation after mild COVID-19. TCRdb re-derived calls from the 5' RACE reads in MiXCR, one entry per CDR3 protein. The profile shows 150,000 to 200,000 distinct CDR3 sequences, roughly 28% of them singletons. The sequenced sample consisted of PBMCs or a T cell subset sorted from them (not recorded which). The receptors here all came from an adult woman who had mild COVID-19 (a few samples of this study predate the infection). Cell type and time point are not known.

The chain recombines TRBV3-1 with TRBJ2-7; 7 positions agree with TRBD1. The CDR3 covers 13 residues. Germline CDR1 LGHDT, CDR2 YNNKEL (reference sequence). V dropped 2 bases and J dropped 6; count of bases not matched to a gene: 4. CDR3 residues: CASSQYRGSEQYF. The DNA for the CDR3 is TGTGCCAGCAGCCAATACAGGGGCTCCGAGCAGTACTTC.

This clonotype was seen a few times. The rearrangement links TRBV6-5 to TRBJ2-1, with D perhaps being TRBD1 or TRBD2 (5 bases each). Germline CDR1 reads MNHEY; CDR2 reads SVGAGI. The CDR3 consists of 15 residues. Trimming took off 1 base at V and 5 bases at J, with 12 bases between the two ends. The CDR3: CASSYWNGAHNEQFF. The CDR3 nucleotides are TGTGCCAGCAGTTACTGGAACGGGGCCCACAATGAGCAGTTCTTC.

The CDR3 region has the DNA TGTGCCACCTCCCGGGGACACGATAATTCACCCCTCCACTTT. The encoded protein is CATSRGHDNSPLHF. This sequence joins TRBV24-1 and TRBJ1-6; maybe TRBD1 (6 bases). CDR1 and CDR2 (germline): KGHDR, SFDVKD. V was shortened by 9 bases and J by 5 bases, with 13 bases between the two germline ends. This CDR3 region has 14 residues.

The J gene is TRBJ2-6, the V gene TRBV15, with D possibly being TRBD1 (6 bases). CDR1 and CDR2 (germline): LNHNV, YYDKDF (reference sequence). V lost 5 bases, J lost 3 bases, and 8 bases lay in between. There are 14 residues in the CDR3. CDR3 coding DNA: TGTGCCACCAGCCTCAGGGGTGGGGCCAACGTCCTGACTTTC. As protein: CATSLRGGANVLTF.

This chain links TRBV5-1 with TRBJ2-5, with 10 bases lining up with TRBD2. The V gene's germline CDR1 is SGHRS and CDR2 YFSETQ. The CDR3 is 16 amino acids. The junction had 7 bases not matched to a gene; V was cut back by 4 bases and J by 1 base. The CDR3 nucleotides read TGCGCCAGCAGCACCCTTCTAGCGGGGGCCCAAGAGACCCAGTACTTC. Its translation: CASSTLLAGAQETQYF. The complete variable domain, with remaining parts taken from reference TRBV5-1 and TRBJ2-5, reads KAGVTQTPRYLIKTRGQQVTLSCSPISGHRSVSWYQQTPGQGLQFLFEYFSETQRNKGNFPGRFSGRQFSNSRSEMNVSTLELGDSALYLCASSTLLAGAQETQYFGPGTRLLVL.

This clonotype came up a few times. This chain links TRBV20-1 with TRBJ2-7, with D possibly matching TRBD2 (5 bases). Trimming cost V 3 bases and J 0 bases, with 6 bases left between them. The germline CDR1 and CDR2 sequences are DFQATT and SNEGSKA (reference sequence). The CDR3 runs to 12 residues. The DNA for the CDR3 is TGCAGTGCTAGCGGGGTCTCCTACGAGCAGTACTTC. Translating gives CSASGVSYEQYF.

The V gene is TRBV25-1, the J gene TRBJ2-7; the match to TRBD1 covers 7 bases. The length of the CDR3 is 14 residues. CDR1 is MGHDK and CDR2 is SYGVNS in the germline V gene. J gave up 2 bases and V 8 bases, and 9 bases lay outside the gene matches. The CDR3 bases are TGTGCCAGCGAGATAGGGACAGCCCCCTACGAGCAGTACTTC. It codes for CASEIGTAPYEQYF.

The chain combines TRBV7-9 with TRBJ1-2, with D perhaps matching TRBD1 (5 bases). The CDR3 contains 15 residues. Trimming removed 5 bases at V and 6 bases at J, with 19 bases between. CDR1 and CDR2 (germline): SEHNR, FQNEAQ (reference sequence). CDR3: CASSPRDFLLHGYTF. For the CDR3, the DNA is TGTGCCAGCAGCCCGAGGGACTTCCTACTCCATGGCTACACCTTC.

This clonotype was found a few times. CDR3 loop: CATSRSSGELFF. As DNA, the CDR3 is TGTGCCACCAGCAGATCTTCCGGGGAGCTGTTTTTT. The J gene is TRBJ2-2, the V gene TRBV15; D not certain. CDR3 length: 12 residues. V was trimmed by 2 bases and J by 6 bases, leaving 4 bases between them. Germline V gives CDR1 LNHNV, CDR2 YYDKDF (reference sequence).

This clonotype was recorded a few times. The chain combines TRBV29-1 with TRBJ1-2, with a tentative D call TRBD1 (6 bases). The CDR3 is 13 residues long. V was shortened by 6 bases and J by 4 bases, with 15 bases between the two germline ends. Germline assignment: CDR1 SQVTM and CDR2 ANQGSEA. The CDR3 DNA reads TGCAGCGTATCTCCGGGACACTTCTATGGCTACACCTTC. Its protein is CSVSPGHFYGYTF. Full variable domain (outside the CDR3, taken from reference TRBV29-1 and TRBJ1-2): SAVISQKPSRDICQRGTSLTIQCQVDSQVTMMFWYRQQPGQSLTLIATANQGSEATYESGFVIDKFPISRPNLTFSTLTVSNMSPEDSSIYLCSVSPGHFYGYTFGSGTRLTVV.

V and J are TRBV6-5 and TRBJ1-2, with TRBD1 as a possible D gene (5 bases). Trimming pared 5 bases from V and 8 bases from J, leaving 21 bases between. In germline, CDR1 is MNHEY, CDR2 SVGAGI. There are 15 residues in the CDR3. CDR3 protein: CASSRDRRGGKGYTF. CDR3 DNA: TGTGCCAGCAGTCGGGACCGACGAGGTGGAAAAGGCTACACCTTC.

The table lists this clonotype with a count of one. The rearrangement links TRBV4-1 to TRBJ2-7, with D hard to call. This CDR3 spans 16 amino acids. Germline V gene data show CDR1 as MGHRA and CDR2 as YSYEKL. V was shortened by 1 base and J by 1 base, with 14 bases between the two germline ends. The CDR3 spells CASSQVLEVTSYEQYF. The DNA for the CDR3 is TGCGCCAGCAGCCAAGTTCTTGAGGTAACGTCCTACGAGCAGTACTTC.

J is TRBJ1-2 and V is TRBV4-2, with D unresolved. Germline CDR1 reads LGHNA; CDR2 reads YNFKEQ. The V and J ends lost 0 bases and 5 bases respectively, with 16 bases between them. The CDR3 runs to 16 residues. The DNA for the CDR3 is TGTGCCAGCAGCCAAGATGACGGGGAGCGTTTATATGGCTACACCTTC. This encodes CASSQDDGERLYGYTF.

The chain uses TRBV7-6 and TRBJ2-1, with 10 bases aligning to TRBD1. V lost 4 bases to trimming and J lost 7 bases; unmatched junction nucleotides: 10. CDR1 SGHVS and CDR2 FNYEAQ come from the germline V gene. The CDR3 has 16 residues. The CDR3, as DNA: TGTGCCAGCAGCTCGCACCGGGACAGGGGTGGGAATGAGCAGTTCTTC. It yields the protein CASSSHRDRGGNEQFF.

The V and J genes are TRBV7-9 and TRBJ2-5, with 9 bases that match TRBD2. This CDR3 is built from 16 residues. Germline V gives CDR1 SEHNR, CDR2 FQNEAQ (reference sequence). V shed 1 base and J 1 base; nucleotides not matched to a gene: 4. CDR3 nucleotide sequence: TGTGCCAGCAGCTTAGTCCCTAGCGGGGTCCAAGAGACCCAGTACTTC. This translates into CASSLVPSGVQETQYF. Drawing the rest from reference TRBV7-9 and TRBJ2-5, the complete variable domain is DTGVSQNPRHKITKRGQNVTFRCDPISEHNRLYWYRQTLGQGPEFLTYFQNEAQLEKSRLLSDRFSAERPKGSFSTLEIQRTEQGDSAMYLCASSLVPSGVQETQYFGPGTRLLVL.

This clonotype was counted between two and nine times. The chain combines TRBV30 with TRBJ1-5; TRBD1 matches 10 bases. J gave up 1 base and V 3 bases, and 6 bases lay outside the gene matches. This CDR3 comprises 16 residues. Germline CDR1 reads GTSNPN; CDR2 reads SVGIG (reference sequence). The CDR3 DNA reads as TGTGCCTGGAGAAGGACAGGGGGGATAAGCAATCAGCCCCAGCATTTT. This sequence encodes CAWRRTGGISNQPQHF.

This rearrangement joins TRBV18 to TRBJ2-1; 8 bases are a match to TRBD2. J gave up 2 bases and V 6 bases, and 6 bases lay outside the gene matches. There are 15 residues in the CDR3. Germline V lookup: CDR1 KGHSH, CDR2 LQKENI. As DNA, the CDR3 is TGTGCCAGCTCTCATGAGACTAGCGCCTACAATGAGCAGTTCTTC. Amino acid sequence: CASSHETSAYNEQFF.

The genes are TRBV6-5 and TRBJ2-7, with TRBD1 as a possible D gene (5 bases). There are 14 residues in the CDR3. With 7 bases removed from V and 2 bases from J, the gap between germline ends came to 15 bases. Per the germline V gene, CDR1 is MNHEY and CDR2 is SVGAGI. Here the CDR3 DNA reads TGTGCCAGCACAATTGCGGCAGGGCCCTACGAGCAGTACTTC. This gives the protein CASTIAAGPYEQYF.

Here the CDR3 reads CASSQGEEQFF. The CDR3 DNA follows: TGTGCCAGCAGCCAAGGGGAGGAGCAGTTCTTC. The chain uses TRBV3-1 and TRBJ2-1, with D possibly TRBD2 on 5 matching bases. This CDR3 has 11 amino acids. V was clipped by 1 base and J by 10 bases, with 5 bases between them. Germline V gene sequence: CDR1 LGHDT, CDR2 YNNKEL (reference sequence).

The chain is built from TRBV3-1 and TRBJ2-5, with D unclear. The CDR3 extends over 11 amino acids. Trimming removed 1 base at V and 5 bases at J, with 2 bases between. From germline, CDR1 is LGHDT and CDR2 YNNKEL (reference sequence). Here the CDR3 reads CASSQAETQYF. Here the CDR3 DNA reads TGTGCCAGCAGCCAAGCCGAGACCCAGTACTTC.

The chain is built from TRBV10-3 and TRBJ2-2, with 8 bases that match TRBD1. V dropped 2 bases and J dropped 5; count of bases not matched to a gene: 1. The CDR3 extends over 14 amino acids. Germline values: CDR1 ENHRY, CDR2 SYGVKD. The CDR3 sequence is CAISETGGTGELFF. The CDR3 nucleotides read TGTGCCATCAGTGAGACAGGGGGTACCGGGGAGCTGTTTTTT.

J is TRBJ1-1 and V is TRBV7-9; D ambiguous. The CDR3 length is 13 residues. Trimming removed 1 base at V and 7 bases at J, with 10 bases between. Germline V gene lookup returns CDR1 SEHNR and CDR2 FQNEAQ (reference sequence). CDR3 DNA sequence: TGTGCCAGCAGCTTAGTCCCGACTGGTGAAGCTTTCTTT. Amino acids: CASSLVPTGEAFF.

The table lists this clonotype with a few counts. This chain connects TRBV9 to TRBJ2-1, with D perhaps TRBD1 (6 bases). The CDR3 covers 13 residues. Germline-derived CDR1 and CDR2 are SGDLS and YYNGEE. Trimming shortened V by 6 bases and J by 8 bases, and 15 bases separated the two germline ends. The CDR3 region is CASKTTGCDEQFF. CDR3 nucleotides: TGTGCCAGCAAGACGACAGGTTGCGATGAGCAGTTCTTC.

The J gene is TRBJ2-3, the V gene TRBV6-1; no definite D call. The ends were cut back, 2 bases at V and 6 bases at J, with 3 bases in the middle. This CDR3 spans 11 amino acids. Germline-derived CDR1 and CDR2 are MNHNS and SASEGT. CDR3 nucleotides: TGTGCCAGCAGTGAACCGGATACGCAGTATTTT. This translates into CASSEPDTQYF.

This clonotype was seen only a few times. The chain has TRBV20-1 and TRBJ1-5; D gene ambiguous. The V end lost 4 bases, the J end lost 3 bases, and 16 bases lay between the germline ends. CDR3 length equals 15 residues. Looked up from germline, CDR1 is DFQATT and CDR2 is SNEGSKA (reference sequence). CDR3 in DNA: TGCAGTGCTAAACCAACGGGCGAATTCAATCAGCCCCAGCATTTT. It specifies CSAKPTGEFNQPQHF.

The sample holds a few counts of this clonotype. The chain links TRBV12-3 or TRBV12-4 to TRBJ1-1; TRBD1 matches at 7 bases. Unmatched junction bases numbered 6, after V lost 6 bases and J lost 14 bases. This CDR3 comprises 10 residues. CDR3 DNA sequence: TGTGCCAGCAGAAGGACAGGTCTGTTCTTT. It specifies CASRRTGLFF.

V is TRBV5-1 and J is TRBJ2-3; 9 positions match TRBD2. Germline CDR1 and CDR2: SGHRS and YFSETQ. The junction had 11 bases not matched to a gene; V was cut back by 2 bases and J by 4 bases. The CDR3 length is 17 residues. DNA of the CDR3: TGCGCCAGCAGCTTTTTCTCGGGCGGGGGGGTACCAGATACGCAGTATTTT. Translated, it gives CASSFFSGGGVPDTQYF.

About this clonotype itself: The junction departs from germline at one end; a sequencing error may be responsible. The gene calls are TRBV7-7 and TRBJ2-2, with 12 bases identical to TRBD2. This CDR3 is built from 18 residues. The germline gives CDR1 SSHAT, CDR2 FNYEAQ (reference sequence). Written as DNA, the CDR3 is TGTGCTAGCAGCTTAGGACTAGCGGGATCGTATAACACCGGGGAGCTGTTTTTT. This encodes CASSLGLAGSYNTGELFF.

This rearrangement joins TRBV20-1 to TRBJ2-7, with 8 bases identical to TRBD1. With 6 bases clipped from V and 1 base from J, the junction kept 5 bases outside the gene matches. Germline CDR1 and CDR2: DFQATT and SNEGSKA (reference sequence). CDR3 length: 13 residues. CDR3 coding DNA: TGCAGTGCCCCGTACAGGGGGTCCTACGAGCAGTACTTC. It is translated as CSAPYRGSYEQYF.

The rearrangement joins TRBV2 to TRBJ2-7, with D perhaps matching TRBD2 (6 bases). The V end lost 2 bases, the J end lost 7 bases, and 15 bases lay between the germline ends. This CDR3 spans 14 amino acids. Germline CDR1 reads SNHLY; CDR2 reads FYNNEI. Here the CDR3 reads CASSEMGLAGEQYF. In nucleotides, the CDR3 is TGTGCCAGCAGTGAAATGGGACTGGCAGGGGAGCAGTACTTC.

This chain links TRBV4-1 with TRBJ1-1; possible D gene TRBD1, 6 bases. Trimming removed 4 bases from V and 1 base from J, with 16 bases in between. The germline V gene encodes CDR1 MGHRA and CDR2 YSYEKL. The CDR3 is made up of 16 amino acids. CDR3 sequence (DNA): TGCGCCAGCAGCCCTAGCTTCGGACAGAAGAACACTGAAGCTTTCTTT. This encodes CASSPSFGQKNTEAFF.